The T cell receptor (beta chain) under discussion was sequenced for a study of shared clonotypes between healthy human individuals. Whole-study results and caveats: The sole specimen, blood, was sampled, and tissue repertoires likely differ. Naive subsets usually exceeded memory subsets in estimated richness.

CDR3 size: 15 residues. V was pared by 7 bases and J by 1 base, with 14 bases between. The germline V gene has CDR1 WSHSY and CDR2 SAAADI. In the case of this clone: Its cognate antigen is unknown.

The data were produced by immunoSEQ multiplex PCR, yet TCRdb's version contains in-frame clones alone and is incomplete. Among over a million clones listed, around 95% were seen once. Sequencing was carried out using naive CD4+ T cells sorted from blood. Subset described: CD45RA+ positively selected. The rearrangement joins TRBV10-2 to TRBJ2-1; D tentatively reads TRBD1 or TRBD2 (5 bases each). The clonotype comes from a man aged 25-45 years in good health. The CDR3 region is CASILVRESYNEQFF. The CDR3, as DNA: TGCGCCAGCATCTTAGTCAGGGAGTCCTACAATGAGCAGTTCTTC.